This T cell receptor beta chain stems from a study of T-cell memory formation after mild COVID-19. The V and J ends lost 0 bases and 1 base respectively, with 7 bases between them. Looked up from germline, CDR1 is SGDLS and CDR2 is YYNGEE. This CDR3 region has 14 residues. MiXCR was run by TCRdb on the 5' RACE reads, yielding one entry per CDR3 protein. The table lists 120,000 to 150,000 distinct CDR3 sequences, 15% to 20% of them singletons, with under 2.5% in the top ten. The rearrangement uses TRBV9 and TRBJ1-1; D is undetermined. This clonotype originated in an adult woman who had mild COVID-19 (a few samples of this study predate the infection). Cell type and time point are not known. What was sequenced was PBMCs or a T cell subset sorted from them (not recorded which). The CDR3 DNA is TGTGCCAGCAGCGTAGTACCCGAGAACACTGAAGCTTTCTTT. Translated: CASSVVPENTEAFF.